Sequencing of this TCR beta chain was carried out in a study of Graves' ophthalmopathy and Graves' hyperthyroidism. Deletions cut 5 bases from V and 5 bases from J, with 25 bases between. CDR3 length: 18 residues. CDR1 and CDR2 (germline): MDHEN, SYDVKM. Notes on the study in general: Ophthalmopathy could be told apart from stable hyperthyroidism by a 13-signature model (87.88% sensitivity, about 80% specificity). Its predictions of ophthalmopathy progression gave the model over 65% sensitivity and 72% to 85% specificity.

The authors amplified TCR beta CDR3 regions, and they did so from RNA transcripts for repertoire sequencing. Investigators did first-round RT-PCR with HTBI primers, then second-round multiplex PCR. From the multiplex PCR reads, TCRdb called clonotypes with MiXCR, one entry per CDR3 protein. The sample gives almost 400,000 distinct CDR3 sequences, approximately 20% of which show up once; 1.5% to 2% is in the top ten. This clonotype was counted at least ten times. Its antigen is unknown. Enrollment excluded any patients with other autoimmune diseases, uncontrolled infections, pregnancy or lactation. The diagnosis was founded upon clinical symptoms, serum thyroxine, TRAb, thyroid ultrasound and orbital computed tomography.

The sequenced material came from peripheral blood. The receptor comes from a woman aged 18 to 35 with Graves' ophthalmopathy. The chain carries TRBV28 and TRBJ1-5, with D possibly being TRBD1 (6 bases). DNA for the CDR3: TGTGCCAGCAGTCCAGTTTTGGGGGCAGGGTACTTCGATCAGCCCCAGCATTTT. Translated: CASSPVLGAGYFDQPQHF. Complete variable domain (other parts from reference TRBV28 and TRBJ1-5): DVKVTQSSRYLVKRTGEKVFLECVQDMDHENMFWYRQDPGLGLRLIYFSYDVKMKEKGDIPEGYSVSREKKERFSLILESASTNQTSMYLCASSPVLGAGYFDQPQHFGDGTRLSIL.